This T cell receptor (beta chain) comes out of a study of cytomegalovirus exposure and HLA in healthy donors. Points on this clone: Its antigen is undetermined.

The CDR3 runs to 15 residues. Trimming cost V 5 bases and J 4 bases, with 14 bases left between them. The germline V gene encodes CDR1 MNHEY and CDR2 SVGAGI. This PCR relied on a set of 60 Vbeta primers and 13 Jbeta primers. Here immunoSEQ multiplex PCR was the method, and the copy in TCRdb shows in-frame clones only, minus some. Among about 120,000 clones listed, over 75% were seen once. Findings of the study overall: In a later analysis, CMV-associated beta chains were mostly HLA-associated, it appeared. Researchers reportedly found TCR beta sequences accurately predicted most subjects' HLA-A and HLA-B alleles. Accounts indicate the classifier identified cytomegalovirus status with strong specificity and sensitivity.

This chain connects TRBV6-5 to TRBJ2-2; a weak D match, TRBD2 (6 bases). Specimen: PBMCs. The source is a man younger than 35 in good health and CMV-seropositive. The CDR3 DNA is TGTGCCAGCAGTAAGGTGGGGGGAGGCACCGGGGAGCTGTTTTTT. Protein product: CASSKVGGGTGELFF.